This T cell receptor (beta chain) was identified in a study of T-cell memory formation after mild COVID-19. General study points: Day 15 to 85 contracting clones showed balanced CD4/CD8; later expanders leaned CD4+.

Germline trimming cut 5 bases from V and 1 base from J; bases unmatched to any gene: 1. The CDR3 totals 15 residues. This clonotype appeared many times. Its antigen is unidentified. TCRdb re-called the 5' RACE reads through MiXCR, storing one row per CDR3 protein. The sample shows about 150,000 distinct CDR3 sequences, around 5.8% of them seen only once. Sample: PBMCs or a T cell subset sorted from them (not recorded which). The TCR sequence derives from an adult woman who had mild COVID-19 (a few samples of this study predate the infection). Cell type and time point are not known. This chain uses TRBV12-3 or TRBV12-4 with TRBJ2-6; TRBD1 agrees at 8 bases. This CDR3 is CASSRTGSGANVLTF. The CDR3 coding sequence is TGTGCCAGCAGTCGGACAGGGTCTGGGGCCAACGTCCTGACTTTC.